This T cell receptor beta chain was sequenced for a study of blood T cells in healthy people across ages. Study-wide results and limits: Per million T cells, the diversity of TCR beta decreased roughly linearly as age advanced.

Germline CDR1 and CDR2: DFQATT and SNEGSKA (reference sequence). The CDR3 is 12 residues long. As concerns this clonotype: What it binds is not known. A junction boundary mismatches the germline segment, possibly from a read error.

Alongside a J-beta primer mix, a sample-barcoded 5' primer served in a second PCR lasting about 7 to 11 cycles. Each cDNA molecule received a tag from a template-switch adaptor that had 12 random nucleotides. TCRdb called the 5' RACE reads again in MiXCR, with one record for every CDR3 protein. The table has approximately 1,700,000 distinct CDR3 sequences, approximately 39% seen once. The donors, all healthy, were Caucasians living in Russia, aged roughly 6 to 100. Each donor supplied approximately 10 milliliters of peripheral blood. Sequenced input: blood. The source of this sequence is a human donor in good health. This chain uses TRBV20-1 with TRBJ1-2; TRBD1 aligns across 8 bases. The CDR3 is CSCSPRSGGCTF. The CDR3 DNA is TGCAGCTGCTCCCCCAGGTCAGGGGGCTGCACCTTC.